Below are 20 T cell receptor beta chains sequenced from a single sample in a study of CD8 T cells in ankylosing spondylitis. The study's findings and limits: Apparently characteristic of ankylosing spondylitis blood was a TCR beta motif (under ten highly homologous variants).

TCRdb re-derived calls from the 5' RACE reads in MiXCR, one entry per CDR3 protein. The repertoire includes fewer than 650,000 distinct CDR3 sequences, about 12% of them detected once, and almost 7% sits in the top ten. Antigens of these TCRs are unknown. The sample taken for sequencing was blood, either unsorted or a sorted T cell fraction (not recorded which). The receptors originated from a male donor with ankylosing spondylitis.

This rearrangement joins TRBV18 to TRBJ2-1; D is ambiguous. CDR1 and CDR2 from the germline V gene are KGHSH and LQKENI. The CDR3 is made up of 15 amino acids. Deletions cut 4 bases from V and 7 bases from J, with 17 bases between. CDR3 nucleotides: TGTGCCAGCTCACTGGGATCCCAGCTATCGAATGAGCAGTTCTTC. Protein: CASSLGSQLSNEQFF.

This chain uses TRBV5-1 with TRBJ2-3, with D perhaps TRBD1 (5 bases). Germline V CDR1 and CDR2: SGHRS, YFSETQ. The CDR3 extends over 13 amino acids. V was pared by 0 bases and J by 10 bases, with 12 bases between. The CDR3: CASSLAGFEPQYF. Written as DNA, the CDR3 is TGCGCCAGCAGCTTGGCAGGGTTTGAACCGCAGTATTTT. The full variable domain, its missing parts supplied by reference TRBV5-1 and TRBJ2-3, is KAGVTQTPRYLIKTRGQQVTLSCSPISGHRSVSWYQQTPGQGLQFLFEYFSETQRNKGNFPGRFSGRQFSNSRSEMNVSTLELGDSALYLCASSLAGFEPQYFGPGTRLTVL.

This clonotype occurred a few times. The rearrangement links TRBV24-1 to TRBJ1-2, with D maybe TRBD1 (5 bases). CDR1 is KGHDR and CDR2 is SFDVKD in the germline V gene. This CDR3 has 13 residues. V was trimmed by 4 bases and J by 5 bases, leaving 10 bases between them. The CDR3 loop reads CATSEGPSYGYTF. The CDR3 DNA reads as TGTGCCACCAGTGAGGGGCCTTCTTATGGCTACACCTTC.

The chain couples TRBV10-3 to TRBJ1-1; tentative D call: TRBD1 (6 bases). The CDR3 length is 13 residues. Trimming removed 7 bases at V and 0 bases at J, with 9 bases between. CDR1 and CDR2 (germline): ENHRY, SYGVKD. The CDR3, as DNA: TGTGCCATCATATCAGGGGTGAACACTGAAGCTTTCTTT. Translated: CAIISGVNTEAFF.

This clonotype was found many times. CDR3 loop: CASSLDSQETQYF. The CDR3 coding sequence is TGTGCCAGCAGCTTGGACAGTCAAGAGACCCAGTACTTC. The rearrangement links TRBV7-7 to TRBJ2-5; D possibly corresponds to TRBD1 (6 bases). The CDR3 has 13 amino acids. Trimming left V 3 bases short and J 2 bases short, with 7 bases between. Germline CDR1 reads SSHAT; CDR2 reads FNYEAQ (reference sequence).

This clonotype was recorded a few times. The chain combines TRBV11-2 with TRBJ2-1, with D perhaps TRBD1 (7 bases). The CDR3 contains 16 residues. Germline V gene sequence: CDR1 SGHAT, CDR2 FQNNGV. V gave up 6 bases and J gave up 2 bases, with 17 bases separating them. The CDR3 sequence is CASSRLGGTAYNEQFF. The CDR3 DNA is TGTGCCAGCAGTAGGTTAGGGGGGACAGCCTACAATGAGCAGTTCTTC.

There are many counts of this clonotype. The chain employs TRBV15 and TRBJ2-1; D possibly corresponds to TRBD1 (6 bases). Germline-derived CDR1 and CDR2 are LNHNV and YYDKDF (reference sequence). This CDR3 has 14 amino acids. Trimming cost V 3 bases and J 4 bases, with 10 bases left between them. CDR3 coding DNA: TGTGCCACCAGCAGGGACAGAGGGTACAATGAGCAGTTCTTC. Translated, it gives CATSRDRGYNEQFF.

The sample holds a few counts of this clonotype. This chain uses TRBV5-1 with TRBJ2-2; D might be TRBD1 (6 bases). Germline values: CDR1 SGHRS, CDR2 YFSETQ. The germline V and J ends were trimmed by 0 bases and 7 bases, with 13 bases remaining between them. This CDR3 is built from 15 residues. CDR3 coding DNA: TGCGCCAGCAGCTTGGTGGGACAAAGGGACGGGGAGCTGTTTTTT. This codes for CASSLVGQRDGELFF.

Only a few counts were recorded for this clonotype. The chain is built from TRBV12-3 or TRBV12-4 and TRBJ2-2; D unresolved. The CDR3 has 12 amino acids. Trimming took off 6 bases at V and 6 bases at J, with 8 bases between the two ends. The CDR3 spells CASSTDPGELFF. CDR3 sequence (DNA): TGTGCCAGCAGCACTGATCCCGGGGAGCTGTTTTTT.

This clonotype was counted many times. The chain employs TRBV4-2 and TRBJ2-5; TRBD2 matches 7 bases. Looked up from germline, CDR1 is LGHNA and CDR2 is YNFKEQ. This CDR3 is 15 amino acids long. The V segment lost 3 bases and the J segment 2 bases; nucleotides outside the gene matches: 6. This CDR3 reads CASSQGASGQETQYF. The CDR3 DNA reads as TGTGCCAGCAGCCAGGGAGCTAGCGGTCAAGAGACCCAGTACTTC.

CDR3 DNA sequence: TGTGCCAGCAGCCCGGGGGACAGGGTGAACACTGAAGCTTTCTTT. Protein: CASSPGDRVNTEAFF. J is TRBJ1-1 and V is TRBV7-9; TRBD1 aligns across 9 bases. The CDR3 is made up of 15 amino acids. V shed 5 bases, J shed 0 bases, and the junction held 4 bases outside the gene matches. The germline V gene has CDR1 SEHNR and CDR2 FQNEAQ (reference sequence).

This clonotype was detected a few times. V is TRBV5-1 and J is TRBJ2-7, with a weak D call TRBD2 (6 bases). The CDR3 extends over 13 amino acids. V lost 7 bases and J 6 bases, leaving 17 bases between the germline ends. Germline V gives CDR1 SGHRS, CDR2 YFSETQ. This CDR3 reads CASSGGRKLEQYF. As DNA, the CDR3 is TGCGCCAGCTCCGGGGGTAGGAAGCTCGAGCAGTACTTC.

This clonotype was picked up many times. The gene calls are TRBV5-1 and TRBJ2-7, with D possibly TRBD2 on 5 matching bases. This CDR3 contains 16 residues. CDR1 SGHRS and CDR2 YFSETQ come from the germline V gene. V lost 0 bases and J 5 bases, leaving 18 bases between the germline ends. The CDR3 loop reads CASSLEPGIYMDEQYF. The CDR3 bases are TGCGCCAGCAGCTTGGAACCGGGGATCTACATGGACGAGCAGTACTTC.

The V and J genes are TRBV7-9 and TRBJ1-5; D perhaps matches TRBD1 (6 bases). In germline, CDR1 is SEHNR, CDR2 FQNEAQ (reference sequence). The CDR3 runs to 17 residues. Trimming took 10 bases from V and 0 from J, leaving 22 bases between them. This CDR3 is CATGGTSPLYSNQPQHF. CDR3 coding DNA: TGTGCCACCGGAGGGACATCGCCTCTATATAGCAATCAGCCCCAGCATTTT.

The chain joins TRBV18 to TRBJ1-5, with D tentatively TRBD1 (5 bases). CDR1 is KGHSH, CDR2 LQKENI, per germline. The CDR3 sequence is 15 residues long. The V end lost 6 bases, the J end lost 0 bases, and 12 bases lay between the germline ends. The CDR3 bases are TGTGCCAGCTCCCCCCCTGGGGGTAGCAATCAGCCCCAGCATTTT. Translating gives CASSPPGGSNQPQHF.

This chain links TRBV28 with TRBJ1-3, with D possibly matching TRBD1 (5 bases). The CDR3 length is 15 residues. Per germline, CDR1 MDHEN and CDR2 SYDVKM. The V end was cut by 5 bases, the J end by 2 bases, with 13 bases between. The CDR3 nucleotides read TGTGCCAGCAGTCCCCCCACAGGCACTGGAAACACCATATATTTT. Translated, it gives CASSPPTGTGNTIYF.

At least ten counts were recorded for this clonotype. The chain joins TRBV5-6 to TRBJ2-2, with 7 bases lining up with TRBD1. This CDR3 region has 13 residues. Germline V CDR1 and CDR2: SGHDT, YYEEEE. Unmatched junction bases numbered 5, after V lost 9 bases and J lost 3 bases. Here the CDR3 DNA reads TGTGCCACCATCGGACAGGACACCGGGGAGCTGTTTTTT. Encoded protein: CATIGQDTGELFF.

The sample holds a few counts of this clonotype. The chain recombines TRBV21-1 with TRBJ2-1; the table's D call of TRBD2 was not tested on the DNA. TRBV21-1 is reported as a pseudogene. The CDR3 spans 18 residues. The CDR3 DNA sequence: TGTGCCAGCAGCAAAGGGACTAGCGGGTGGAGCTCCTACAATGAGCAGTTCTTC. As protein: CASSKGTSGWSSYNEQFF.

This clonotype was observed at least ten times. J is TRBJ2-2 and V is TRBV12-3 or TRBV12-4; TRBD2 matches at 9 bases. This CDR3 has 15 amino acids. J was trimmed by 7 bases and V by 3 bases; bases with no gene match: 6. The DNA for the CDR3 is TGTGCCAGCAGTTTCGGCGGGAGGGAGGTCGGGGAGCTGTTTTTT. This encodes CASSFGGREVGELFF.

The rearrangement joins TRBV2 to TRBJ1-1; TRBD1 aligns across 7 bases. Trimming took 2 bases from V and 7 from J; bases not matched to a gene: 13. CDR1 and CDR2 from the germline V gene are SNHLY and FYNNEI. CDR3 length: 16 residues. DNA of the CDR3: TGTGCCAGCAGTGAAAGGGGACAGCGAGTTAACGGTGAAGCTTTCTTT. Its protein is CASSERGQRVNGEAFF.